This T cell receptor beta chain was sequenced for a study of CD8+CD57+ T cells in acquired aplastic anemia. Study at large: Sorted CD4+ plus CD8+ cells gave DNA averaging 3.2 ug.

In patients chosen for sequencing, flow cytometry had shown CD8+CD57+ cell expansion. No therapy had been given to the patients at the time of blood sampling. TCR beta VDJ and CDR3 were profiled, and genomic DNA was the template. TCRdb fed the reads into MiXCR, producing one record per CDR3 protein. This sample has some 200,000 distinct CDR3 sequences, with roughly 60% found just once. Per germline, CDR1 LNHDA and CDR2 SQIVND (reference sequence). Deletions cut 7 bases from V and 1 base from J, with 4 bases between. The CDR3 runs 11 residues. The sequenced sample was sorted CD4+, CD8+, or CD8+CD57+ T cells (not recorded which) from PBMCs. The chain employs TRBV19 and TRBJ1-1; the D is unclear. This TCR came from a human donor with aplastic anemia. The CDR3 DNA follows: TGTGCCAGTACGGGGAACACTGAAGCTTTCTTT. Translated, it gives CASTGNTEAFF.